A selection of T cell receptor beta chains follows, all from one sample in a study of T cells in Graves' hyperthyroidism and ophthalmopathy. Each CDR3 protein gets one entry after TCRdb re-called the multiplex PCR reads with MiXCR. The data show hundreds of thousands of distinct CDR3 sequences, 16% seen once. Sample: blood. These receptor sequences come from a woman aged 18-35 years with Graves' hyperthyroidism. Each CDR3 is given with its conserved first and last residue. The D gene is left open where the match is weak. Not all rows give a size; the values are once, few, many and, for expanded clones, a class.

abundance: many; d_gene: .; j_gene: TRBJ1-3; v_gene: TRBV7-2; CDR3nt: TGTGCCAGCAGCCCAAGGGCAGGTCCCTCTGGAAACACCATATATTTT; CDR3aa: CASSPRAGPSGNTIYF
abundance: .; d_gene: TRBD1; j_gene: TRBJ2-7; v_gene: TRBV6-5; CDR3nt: TGTGCCAGCAGTTTCCGGGACAGGTACGAGCAGTACTTC; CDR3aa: CASSFRDRYEQYF
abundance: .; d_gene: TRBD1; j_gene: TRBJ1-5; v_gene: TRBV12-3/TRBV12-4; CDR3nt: TGTGCCAGCAGTCGAAACCTACAGGGGTTACGCAATCAGCCCCAGCATTTT; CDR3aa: CASSRNLQGLRNQPQHF
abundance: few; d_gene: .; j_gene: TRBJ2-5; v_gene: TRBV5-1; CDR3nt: TGCGCCAGCAGCCGATATAATAGGTTCGAGACCCAGTACTTC; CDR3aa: CASSRYNRFETQYF
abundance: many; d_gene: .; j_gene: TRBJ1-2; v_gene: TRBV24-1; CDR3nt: TGTGCCACCAGTGACACCGACGAGGCAGATGGCTACACCTTC; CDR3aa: CATSDTDEADGYTF
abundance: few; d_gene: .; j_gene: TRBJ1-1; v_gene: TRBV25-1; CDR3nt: TGTGCCAGCAGTGAACAGGCCCTCGGCGGTACTGAAGCTTTCTTT; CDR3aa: CASSEQALGGTEAFF
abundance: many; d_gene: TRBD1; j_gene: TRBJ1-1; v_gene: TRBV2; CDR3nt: TGTGCCAGCAGTGATCGACAGGGAGTACCGAACACTGAAGCTTTCTTT; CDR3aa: CASSDRQGVPNTEAFF
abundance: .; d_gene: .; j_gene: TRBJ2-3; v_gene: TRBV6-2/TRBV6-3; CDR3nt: TGTGCCAGCAGTTACTCAGGATCCGATACGCAGTATTTT; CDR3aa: CASSYSGSDTQYF
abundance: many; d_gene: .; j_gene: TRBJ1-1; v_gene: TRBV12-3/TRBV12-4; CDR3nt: TGTGCCAGCAGTTTGGAAAGGACGGGGAGGGCTGAAGCTTTCTTT; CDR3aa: CASSLERTGRAEAFF
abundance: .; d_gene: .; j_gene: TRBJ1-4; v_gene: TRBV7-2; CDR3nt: TGTGCCAGCAGCTTAGCGGGTACCGTTAATGAAAAACTGTTTTTT; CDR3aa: CASSLAGTVNEKLFF
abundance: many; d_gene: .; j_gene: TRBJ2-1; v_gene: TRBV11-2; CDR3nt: TGTGCCAGCAGCTTAGGAGCCGGTATGGGATCCTACAATGAGCAGTTCTTC; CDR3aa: CASSLGAGMGSYNEQFF
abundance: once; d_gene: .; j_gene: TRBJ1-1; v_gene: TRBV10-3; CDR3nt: TGTGCCATCAGTGATTTGACGAACACTGAAGCTTTCTTT; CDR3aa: CAISDLTNTEAFF
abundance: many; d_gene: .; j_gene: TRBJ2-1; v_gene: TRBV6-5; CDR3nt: TGTGCCAGCAGTTACGGAGAAGGATCCAATGAGCAGTTCTTC; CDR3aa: CASSYGEGSNEQFF
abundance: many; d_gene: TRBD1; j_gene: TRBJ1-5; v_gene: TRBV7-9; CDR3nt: TGTGCCAGCAGGTCGGACAGGCAAGGTCAGCCCCAGCATTTT; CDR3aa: CASRSDRQGQPQHF
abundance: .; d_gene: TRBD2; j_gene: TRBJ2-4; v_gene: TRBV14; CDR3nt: TGTGCCAGCAGCCAAGATATCCCACTAGCGGGAGGCATTCAGTACTTC; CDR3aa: CASSQDIPLAGGIQYF
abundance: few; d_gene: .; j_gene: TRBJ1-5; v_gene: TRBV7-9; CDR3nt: TGTGCCAGCAGCCTTGGCGATCACGGGGGTCAGCCCCAGCATTTT; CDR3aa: CASSLGDHGGQPQHF
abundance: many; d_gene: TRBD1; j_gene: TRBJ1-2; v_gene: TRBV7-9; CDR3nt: TGTGCCAGCAGTGAACAGGGGTCCTATGGCTACACCTTC; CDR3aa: CASSEQGSYGYTF
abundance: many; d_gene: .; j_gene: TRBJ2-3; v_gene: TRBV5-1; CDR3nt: TGCGCCAGCAGCTTGTATAGCGACAATACGCAGTATTTT; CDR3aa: CASSLYSDNTQYF
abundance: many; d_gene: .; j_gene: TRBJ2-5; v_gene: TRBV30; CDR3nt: TGTGCCTGGAGTCCGTTGGGGGAGACCCAGTACTTC; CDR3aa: CAWSPLGETQYF
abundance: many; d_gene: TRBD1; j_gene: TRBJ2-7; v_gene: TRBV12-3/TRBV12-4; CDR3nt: TGTGCCAGCAGGGACGGACAGGCTGGCGAGCAGTACTTC; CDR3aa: CASRDGQAGEQYF
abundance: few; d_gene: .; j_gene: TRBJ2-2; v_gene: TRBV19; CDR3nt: TGTGCCAGTAGTATGGCACAACTCACCGGGGAGCTGTTTTTT; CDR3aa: CASSMAQLTGELFF
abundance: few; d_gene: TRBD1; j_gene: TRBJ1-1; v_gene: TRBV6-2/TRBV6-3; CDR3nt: TGTGCCAGCAGCCGACCGGGACAGCCTTCGAGCGCTGAAGCTTTCTTT; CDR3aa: CASSRPGQPSSAEAFF
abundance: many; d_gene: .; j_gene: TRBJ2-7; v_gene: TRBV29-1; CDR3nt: TGCAGCGTTGAAGCAGGTTCAGCCTACGAGCAGTACTTC; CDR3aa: CSVEAGSAYEQYF
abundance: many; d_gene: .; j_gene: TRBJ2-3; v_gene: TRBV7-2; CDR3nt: TGTGCCAGCAGACTTTCCCGTGGGACAGATACGCAGTATTTT; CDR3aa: CASRLSRGTDTQYF
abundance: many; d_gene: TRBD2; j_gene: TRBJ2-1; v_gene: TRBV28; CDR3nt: TGTGCCAGCAGTTGGTCCCTAGCGGGAGGGCCCAACAATGAGCAGTTCTTC; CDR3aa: CASSWSLAGGPNNEQFF
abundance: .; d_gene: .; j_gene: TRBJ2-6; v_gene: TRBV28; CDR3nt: .; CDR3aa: CASSLRAGGYSGANVLTF
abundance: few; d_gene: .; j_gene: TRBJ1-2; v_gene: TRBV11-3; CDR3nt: TGTGCCAGCAGTATAGGACAGTCGAACTATGGCTACACCTTC; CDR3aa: CASSIGQSNYGYTF
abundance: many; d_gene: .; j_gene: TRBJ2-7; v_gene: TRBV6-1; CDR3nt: TGTGCCAGCAGTGAATTCCCCCAGTCTGTCTACGAGCAGTACTTC; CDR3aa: CASSEFPQSVYEQYF
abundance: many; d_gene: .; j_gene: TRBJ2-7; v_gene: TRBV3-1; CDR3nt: TGTGCCAGCAGCCGCTCCTACGAGCAGTACTTC; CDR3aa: CASSRSYEQYF
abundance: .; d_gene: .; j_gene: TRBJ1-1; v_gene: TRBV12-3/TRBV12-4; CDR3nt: TGTGCCAGCAGTTTATTTAGGGGCTTGAGCACTGAAGCTTTCTTT; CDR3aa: CASSLFRGLSTEAFF
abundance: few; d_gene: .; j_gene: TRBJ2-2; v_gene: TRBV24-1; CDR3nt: TGTGCCACCAGTGGGTCCAGGGCAAGGAACACCGGGGAGCTGTTTTTT; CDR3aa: CATSGSRARNTGELFF
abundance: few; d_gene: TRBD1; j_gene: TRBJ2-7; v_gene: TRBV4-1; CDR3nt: TGCGCCAGCAGCCAGAGGGACAGGAGCTACGAGCAGTACTTC; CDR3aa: CASSQRDRSYEQYF
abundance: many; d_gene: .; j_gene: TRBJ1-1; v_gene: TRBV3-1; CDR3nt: TGTGCCAGCAGCACTAGTCCCTCGAACACTGAAGCTTTCTTT; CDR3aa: CASSTSPSNTEAFF
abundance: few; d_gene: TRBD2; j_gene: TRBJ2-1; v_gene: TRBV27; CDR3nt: TGTGCCAGCAGTAGGGGACTAGCGCGTAACAATGAGCAGTTCTTC; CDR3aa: CASSRGLARNNEQFF
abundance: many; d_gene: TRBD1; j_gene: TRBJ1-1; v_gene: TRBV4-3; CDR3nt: TGCGCCAGCAGCCAAGTGGGACAGATGAACACTGAAGCTTTCTTT; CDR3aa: CASSQVGQMNTEAFF
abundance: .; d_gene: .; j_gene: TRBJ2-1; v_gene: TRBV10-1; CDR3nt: TGCGCCAGCAGCCCACGGACGGGACTCTGGAATGAGCAGTTCTTC; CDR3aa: CASSPRTGLWNEQFF
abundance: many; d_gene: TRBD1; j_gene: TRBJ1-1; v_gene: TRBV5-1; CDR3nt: TGCGCCAGCAGCTCGTCAGGGGGGAACACTGAAGCTTTCTTT; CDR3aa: CASSSSGGNTEAFF
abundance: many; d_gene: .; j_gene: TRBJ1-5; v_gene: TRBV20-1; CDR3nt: TGCAGTGCTAGAGTGGGACCCGGCGGACGGATCAATCAGCCCCAGCATTTT; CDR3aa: CSARVGPGGRINQPQHF